This record covers a single TCR beta chain. Its antigen is not known. TCRB transcripts that were expressed got sequenced, as all of the isolated RNA had been reverse transcribed. The method was immunoSEQ multiplex PCR; TCRdb's version includes in-frame clones alone and lacks a portion of them. The sample has 600,000 or so clones, around 12% seen once. This record comes from a study of beta chain features in type 1 diabetes. Study-level results: All four CD4+ subsets from Type 1 diabetes patients carried moderately but significantly shorter TCRB CDR3s.

The TCR was taken from a man aged 25 to 40 with type 1 diabetes. Sequencing used naive CD4+ T cells from blood.

CDR3: CASSSYVADTEAFF. In nucleotides, the CDR3 is TGTGCCAGCAGCTCCTACGTCGCGGACACTGAAGCTTTCTTT. The rearrangement uses TRBV5-4 and TRBJ1-1, with D uncertain. V was trimmed by 3 bases and J by 3 bases, leaving 12 bases between them. The CDR3 totals 14 residues. CDR1 and CDR2 (germline): SGHNT, YYREEE (reference sequence).